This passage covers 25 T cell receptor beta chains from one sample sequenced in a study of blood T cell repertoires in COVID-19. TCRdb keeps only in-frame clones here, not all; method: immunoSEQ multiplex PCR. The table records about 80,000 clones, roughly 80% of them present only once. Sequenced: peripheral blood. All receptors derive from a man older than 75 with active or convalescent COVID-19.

The CDR3 sequence: CASSLGEGSYNEQFF. In DNA form, the CDR3 reads TGTGCCAGCAGCTTAGGGGAGGGGTCCTACAATGAGCAGTTCTTC. The rearrangement joins TRBV7-2 to TRBJ2-1, with 7 nucleotides matching TRBD2. The CDR3 has 15 residues. V was pared by 1 base and J by 1 base, with 1 base of the junction left unmatched. CDR1 is SGHTA and CDR2 is FQGNSA in the germline V gene.

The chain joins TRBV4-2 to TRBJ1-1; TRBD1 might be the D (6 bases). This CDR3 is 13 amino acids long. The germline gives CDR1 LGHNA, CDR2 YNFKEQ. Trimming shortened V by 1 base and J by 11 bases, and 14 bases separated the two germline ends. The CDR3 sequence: CASSQAPTGVAFF. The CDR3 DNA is TGTGCCAGCAGCCAAGCGCCGACAGGAGTGGCTTTCTTT.

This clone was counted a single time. Here the CDR3 reads CASSLAGTDYNEQFF. In nucleotides, the CDR3 is TGCGCCAGCAGCTTAGCCGGGACTGACTACAATGAGCAGTTCTTC. The chain employs TRBV5-1 and TRBJ2-1, with D possibly being TRBD2 (6 bases). Germline lookup yields CDR1 SGHRS and CDR2 YFSETQ. This CDR3 has 15 amino acids. V was trimmed by 2 bases and J by 3 bases, leaving 12 bases between them.

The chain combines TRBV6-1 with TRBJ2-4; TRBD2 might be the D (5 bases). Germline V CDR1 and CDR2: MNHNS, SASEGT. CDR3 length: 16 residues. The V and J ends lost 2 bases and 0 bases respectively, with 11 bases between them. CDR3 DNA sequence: TGTGCCAGCAGTGAAAACTCAGCGGCAGCCAAAAACATTCAGTACTTC. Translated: CASSENSAAAKNIQYF.

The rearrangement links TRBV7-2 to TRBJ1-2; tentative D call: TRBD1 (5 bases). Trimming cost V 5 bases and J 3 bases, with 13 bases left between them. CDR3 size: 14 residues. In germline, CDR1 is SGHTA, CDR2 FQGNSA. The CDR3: CASSQSRDDYGYTF. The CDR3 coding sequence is TGTGCCAGCAGCCAGAGCAGGGATGACTATGGCTACACCTTC. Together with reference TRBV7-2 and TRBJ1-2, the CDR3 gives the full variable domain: GAGVSQSPSNKVTEKGKDVELRCDPISGHTALYWYRQSLGQGLEFLIYFQGNSAPDKSGLPSDRFSAERTGGSVSTLTIQRTQQEDSAVYLCASSQSRDDYGYTFGSGTRLTVV.

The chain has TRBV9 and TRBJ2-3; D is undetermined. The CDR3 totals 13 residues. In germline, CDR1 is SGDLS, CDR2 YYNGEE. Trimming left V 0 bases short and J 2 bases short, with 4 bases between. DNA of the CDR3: TGTGCCAGCAGCGTAGCTGTCACAGATACGCAGTATTTT. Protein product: CASSVAVTDTQYF.

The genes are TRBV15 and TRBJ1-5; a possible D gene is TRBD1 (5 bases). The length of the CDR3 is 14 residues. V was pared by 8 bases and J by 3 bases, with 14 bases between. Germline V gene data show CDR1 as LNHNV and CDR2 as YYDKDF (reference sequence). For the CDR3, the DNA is TGTGCCACCTCCCGGGGGAGGAACAATCAGCCCCAGCATTTT. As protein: CATSRGRNNQPQHF.

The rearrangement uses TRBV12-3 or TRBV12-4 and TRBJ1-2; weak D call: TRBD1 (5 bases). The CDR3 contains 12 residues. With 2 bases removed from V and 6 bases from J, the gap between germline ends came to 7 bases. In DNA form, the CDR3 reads TGTGCCAGCAGTTTACAGGGAAATGGCTACACCTTC. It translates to CASSLQGNGYTF.

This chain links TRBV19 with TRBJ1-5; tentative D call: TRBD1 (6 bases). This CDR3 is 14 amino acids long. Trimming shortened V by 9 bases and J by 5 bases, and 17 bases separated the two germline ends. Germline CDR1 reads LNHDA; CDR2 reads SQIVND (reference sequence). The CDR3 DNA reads TGTGCCAGCAAAGGACAGACTGGGTATCAGCCCCAGCATTTT. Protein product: CASKGQTGYQPQHF.

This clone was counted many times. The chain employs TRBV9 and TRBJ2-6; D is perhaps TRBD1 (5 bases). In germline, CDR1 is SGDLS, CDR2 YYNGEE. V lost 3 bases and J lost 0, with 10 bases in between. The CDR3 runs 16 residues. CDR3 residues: CASSATQGSGANVLTF. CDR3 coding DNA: TGTGCCAGCAGCGCGACGCAGGGCTCTGGGGCCAACGTCCTGACTTTC.

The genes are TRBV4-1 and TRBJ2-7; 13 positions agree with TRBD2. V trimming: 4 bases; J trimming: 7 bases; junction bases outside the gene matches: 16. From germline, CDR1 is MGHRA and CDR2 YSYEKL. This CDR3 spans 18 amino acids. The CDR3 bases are TGCGCCAGCAGCCCGACCACCGGGACTAGCGGGACTCCTGGGGAGCAGTACGTC. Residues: CASSPTTGTSGTPGEQYV.

The CDR3 DNA sequence: TGCGCCAGCAGGGTCGGGACAGGGAGGAACACTGAAGCTTTCTTT. Translating gives CASRVGTGRNTEAFF. The chain is built from TRBV5-1 and TRBJ1-1; 9 bases match TRBD1. The germline V gene encodes CDR1 SGHRS and CDR2 YFSETQ. V dropped 5 bases and J dropped 1; count of bases not matched to a gene: 6. The CDR3 consists of 15 residues.

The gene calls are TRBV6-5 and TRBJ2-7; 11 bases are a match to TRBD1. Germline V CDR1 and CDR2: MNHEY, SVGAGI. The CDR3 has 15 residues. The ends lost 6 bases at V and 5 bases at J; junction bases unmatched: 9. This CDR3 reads CASSARTGGIDEQYV. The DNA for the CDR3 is TGTGCCAGCAGCGCCCGGACAGGGGGCATTGACGAGCAGTACGTC.

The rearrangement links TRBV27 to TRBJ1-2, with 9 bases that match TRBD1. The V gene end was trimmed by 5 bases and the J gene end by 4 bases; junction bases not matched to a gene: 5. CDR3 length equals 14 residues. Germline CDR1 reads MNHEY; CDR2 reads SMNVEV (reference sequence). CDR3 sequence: CASSLRDRAYGYTF. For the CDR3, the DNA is TGTGCCAGCAGTCTCCGGGACAGGGCCTATGGCTACACCTTC.

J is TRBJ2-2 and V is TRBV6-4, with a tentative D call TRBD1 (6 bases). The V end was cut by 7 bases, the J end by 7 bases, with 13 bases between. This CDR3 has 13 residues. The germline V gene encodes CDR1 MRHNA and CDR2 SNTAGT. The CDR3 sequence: CASTTGNFGELFF. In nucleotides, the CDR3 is TGTGCCAGCACTACAGGGAATTTCGGGGAGCTGTTTTTT.

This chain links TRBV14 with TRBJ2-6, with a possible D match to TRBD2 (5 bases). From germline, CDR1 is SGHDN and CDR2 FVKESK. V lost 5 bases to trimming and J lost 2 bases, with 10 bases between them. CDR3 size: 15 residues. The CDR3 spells CASSKARAGANVLTF. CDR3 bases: TGTGCCAGCAGCAAGGCGCGGGCTGGGGCCAACGTCCTGACTTTC.

The CDR3 DNA is TGTGCCAGCAGCTACCGGGACAGGAACACTGAAGCTTTCTTT. As protein: CASSYRDRNTEAFF. The chain couples TRBV3-1 (or the pseudogene TRBV3-2) to TRBJ1-1; TRBD1 agrees at 7 bases. V dropped 5 bases and J dropped 1; count of bases not matched to a gene: 4. Germline V gene sequence: CDR1 LGHDT, CDR2 YNNKEL (reference sequence). The CDR3 has 14 residues.

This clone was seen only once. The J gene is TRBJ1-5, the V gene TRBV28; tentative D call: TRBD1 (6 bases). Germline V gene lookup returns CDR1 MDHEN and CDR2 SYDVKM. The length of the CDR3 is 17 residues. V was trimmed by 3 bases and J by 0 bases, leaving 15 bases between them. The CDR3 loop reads CASSFRSTGGSNQPQHF. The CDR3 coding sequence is TGTGCCAGCAGTTTTCGGTCGACAGGAGGTAGCAATCAGCCCCAGCATTTT.

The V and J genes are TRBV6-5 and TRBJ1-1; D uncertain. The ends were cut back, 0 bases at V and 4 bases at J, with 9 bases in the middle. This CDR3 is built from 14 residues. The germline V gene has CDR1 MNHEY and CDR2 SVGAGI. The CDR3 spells CASSYSRGFTEAFF. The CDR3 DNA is TGTGCCAGCAGTTACTCTCGGGGATTCACTGAAGCTTTCTTT.

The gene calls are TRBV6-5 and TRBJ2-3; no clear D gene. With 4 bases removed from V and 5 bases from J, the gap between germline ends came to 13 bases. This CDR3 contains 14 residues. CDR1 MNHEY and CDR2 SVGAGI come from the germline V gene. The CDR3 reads CASSSLVTGDTQYF. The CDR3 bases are TGTGCCAGCAGTTCCCTAGTCACGGGAGATACGCAGTATTTT.

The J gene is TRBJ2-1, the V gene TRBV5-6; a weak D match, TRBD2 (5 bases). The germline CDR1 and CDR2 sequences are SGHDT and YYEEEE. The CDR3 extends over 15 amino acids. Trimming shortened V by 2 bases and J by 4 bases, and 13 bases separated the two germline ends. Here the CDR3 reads CASSFGLADYNEQFF. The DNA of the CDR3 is TGTGCCAGCAGCTTTGGGCTAGCTGATTACAATGAGCAGTTCTTC.

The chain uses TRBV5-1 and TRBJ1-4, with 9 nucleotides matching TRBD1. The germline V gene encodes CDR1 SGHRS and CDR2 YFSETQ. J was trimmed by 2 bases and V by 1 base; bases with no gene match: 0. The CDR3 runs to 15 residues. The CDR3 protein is CASSLTGGTNEKLFF. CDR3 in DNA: TGCGCCAGCAGCTTGACAGGGGGCACTAATGAAAAACTGTTTTTT.

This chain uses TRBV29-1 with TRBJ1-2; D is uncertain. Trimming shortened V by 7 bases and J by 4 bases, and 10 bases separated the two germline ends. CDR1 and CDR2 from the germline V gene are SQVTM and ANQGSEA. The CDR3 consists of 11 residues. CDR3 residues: CSADDTYGYTF. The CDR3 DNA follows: TGCAGCGCCGACGACACCTATGGCTACACCTTC. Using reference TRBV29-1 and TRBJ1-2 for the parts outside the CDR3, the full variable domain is SAVISQKPSRDICQRGTSLTIQCQVDSQVTMMFWYRQQPGQSLTLIATANQGSEATYESGFVIDKFPISRPNLTFSTLTVSNMSPEDSSIYLCSADDTYGYTFGSGTRLTVV.

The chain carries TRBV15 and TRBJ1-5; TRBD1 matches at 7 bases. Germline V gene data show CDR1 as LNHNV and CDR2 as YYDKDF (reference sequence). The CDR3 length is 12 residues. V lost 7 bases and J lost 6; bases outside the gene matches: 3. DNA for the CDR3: TGTGCCACCACGACAGGGCTTCAGCCCCAGCATTTT. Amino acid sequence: CATTTGLQPQHF.

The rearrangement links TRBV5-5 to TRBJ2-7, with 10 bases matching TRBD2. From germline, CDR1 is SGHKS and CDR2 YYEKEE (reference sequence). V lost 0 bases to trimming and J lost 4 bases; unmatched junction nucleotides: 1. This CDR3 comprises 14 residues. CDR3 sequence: CASSLASGSYEQYV. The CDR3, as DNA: TGTGCCAGCAGCTTGGCTAGCGGGAGTTACGAGCAGTACGTC.